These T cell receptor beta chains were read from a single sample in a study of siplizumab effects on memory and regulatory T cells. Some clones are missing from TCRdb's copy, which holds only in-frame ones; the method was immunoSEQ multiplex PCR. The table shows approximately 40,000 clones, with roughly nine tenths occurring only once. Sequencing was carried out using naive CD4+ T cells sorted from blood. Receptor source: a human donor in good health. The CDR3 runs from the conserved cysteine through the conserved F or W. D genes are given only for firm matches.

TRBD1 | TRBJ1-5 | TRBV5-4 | CASSLQGAGNQPQHF | TGTGCCAGCAGCTTGCAGGGGGCGGGCAATCAGCCCCAGCATTTT
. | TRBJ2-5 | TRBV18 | CASSPLDSGETQYF | TGTGCCAGCTCACCACTGGACAGTGGGGAGACCCAGTACTTC
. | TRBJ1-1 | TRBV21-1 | CASSTTDGTEAFF | TGTGCCAGCAGCACTACGGACGGCACTGAAGCTTTCTTT
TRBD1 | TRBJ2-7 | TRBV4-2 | CASSPRTGGKSYEQYF | TGTGCCAGCAGCCCCAGGACAGGGGGTAAATCCTACGAGCAGTACTTC
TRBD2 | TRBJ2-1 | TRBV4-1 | CASSQGSGRVNEQFF | TGCGCCAGCAGCCAAGGGAGCGGGAGAGTCAATGAGCAGTTCTTC
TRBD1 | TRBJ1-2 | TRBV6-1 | CASLWEGARGYTF | TGTGCCAGCCTCTGGGAGGGGGCGCGAGGCTACACCTTC
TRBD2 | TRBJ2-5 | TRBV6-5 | CASSSGGRGETQYF | TGTGCCAGCAGTAGCGGGGGGCGGGGAGAGACCCAGTACTTC
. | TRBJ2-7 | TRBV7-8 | CASSSVYEQYF | TGTGCCAGCAGCTCTGTTTACGAGCAGTACTTC
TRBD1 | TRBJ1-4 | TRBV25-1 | CASSATGTNEKLFF | TGTGCCAGCAGTGCGACAGGGACTAATGAAAAACTGTTTTTT
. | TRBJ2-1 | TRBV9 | CASSVEGRRSYNEQFF | TGTGCCAGCAGCGTAGAAGGGAGAAGGTCCTACAATGAGCAGTTCTTC
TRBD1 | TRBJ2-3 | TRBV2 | CASRRTGSTGDTQYF | TGTGCCAGCAGGCGGACAGGGTCGACCGGAGATACGCAGTATTTT
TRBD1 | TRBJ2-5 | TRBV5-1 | CASSGQGSMETQYF | TGCGCCAGCAGTGGACAGGGGTCGATGGAGACCCAGTACTTC
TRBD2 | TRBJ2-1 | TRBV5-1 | CASSLAGLAGANEQFF | TGCGCCAGCAGCCTGGCGGGACTAGCGGGAGCCAATGAGCAGTTCTTC
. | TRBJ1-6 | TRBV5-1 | CASRRGGDSPLHF | TGCGCCAGCCGGAGAGGGGGTGATTCACCCCTCCACTTT
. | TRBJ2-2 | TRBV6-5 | CASSLQGLGTGELFF | TGTGCCAGCAGCCTACAGGGATTGGGCACCGGGGAGCTGTTTTTT
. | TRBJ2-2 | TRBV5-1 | CASAVPGGELFF | TGCGCCAGCGCTGTTCCAGGCGGGGAGCTGTTTTTT
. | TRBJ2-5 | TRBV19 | CASSAQTPGQRETQYF | TGTGCCAGTAGCGCGCAAACCCCGGGACAACGGGAGACCCAGTACTTC
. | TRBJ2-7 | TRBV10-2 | CASSELPAWEEQYF | TGCGCCAGCAGTGAGCTCCCGGCCTGGGAGGAGCAGTACTTC
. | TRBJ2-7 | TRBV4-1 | CASSQGGGGWSREQYF | TGCGCCAGCAGCCAAGGGGGTGGGGGGTGGTCTCGGGAGCAGTACTTC